This entry lists 19 T cell receptor beta chains sequenced from one sample in a study of neurological immune-mediated disorders. Each CDR3 protein gets one entry after TCRdb re-called the 5' RACE reads with MiXCR. The data hold 65,000 to 85,000 distinct CDR3 sequences, with over 4.5% observed a single time. Sample time point: longitudinal time-point 2. Material: PBMCs. These receptor sequences come from an older woman with multiple sclerosis.

This clonotype was seen ten or more times. The V call is TRBV25-1, the J call TRBJ2-2, with D possibly TRBD2 on 5 matching bases. Looked up from germline, CDR1 is MGHDK and CDR2 is SYGVNS. The CDR3 spans 13 residues. V shed 5 bases and J shed 5 bases, with 9 bases lying between them. DNA for the CDR3: TGTGCCAGCAGTCTCCGGGGTACCGGGGAGCTGTTTTTT. Its translation is CASSLRGTGELFF. The variable domain in full, completed from reference TRBV25-1 and TRBJ2-2, reads EADIYQTPRYLVIGTGKKITLECSQTMGHDKMYWYQQDPGMELHLIHYSYGVNSTEKGDLSSESTVSRIRTEHFPLTLESARPSHTSQYLCASSLRGTGELFFGEGSRLTVL.

This clonotype has a count of ten or more. The rearrangement uses TRBV6-5 and TRBJ2-6; D gene ambiguous. The CDR3 has 18 amino acids. Germline V lookup: CDR1 MNHEY, CDR2 SVGAGI. Trimming left V 7 bases short and J 0 bases short, with 19 bases between. DNA for the CDR3: TGTGCCAGCAACAATTTGGGCAGAGGAGCCTCTGGGGCCAACGTCCTGACTTTC. It encodes CASNNLGRGASGANVLTF.

Ten or more counts support this clonotype. V and J are TRBV20-1 and TRBJ1-4; a possible D gene is TRBD1 (6 bases). The CDR3 has 14 amino acids. Trimming pared 3 bases from V and 4 bases from J, leaving 12 bases between. Germline loops: CDR1 DFQATT, CDR2 SNEGSKA (reference sequence). The CDR3 DNA reads TGCAGTGCTAGTCAAGGGGGAGTTAATGAAAAACTGTTTTTT. Encoded protein: CSASQGGVNEKLFF.

This clonotype was detected ten times or more. The chain uses TRBV11-2 and TRBJ2-3; no clear D gene. The CDR3 has 12 amino acids. Germline V CDR1 and CDR2: SGHAT, FQNNGV. V lost 1 base and J lost 4, with 3 bases in between. CDR3 bases: TGTGCCAGCAGCTTAGGTTCAGATACGCAGTATTTT. Its translation: CASSLGSDTQYF.

This rearrangement joins TRBV7-8 to TRBJ2-6; perhaps TRBD2 as D (7 bases). Germline loops: CDR1 SGHVS, CDR2 FQNEAQ. V was shortened by 5 bases and J by 4 bases, with 24 bases between the two germline ends. The CDR3 covers 19 residues. CDR3: CASSPLGGASLLGANVLTF. DNA of the CDR3: TGTGCCAGCAGCCCGTTAGGGGGGGCGAGTCTACTCGGGGCCAACGTCCTGACTTTC. Full variable domain (remainder filled in from reference TRBV7-8 and TRBJ2-6): GAGVSQSPRYKVAKRGQDVALRCDPISGHVSLFWYQQALGQGPEFLTYFQNEAQLDKSGLPSDRFFAERPEGSVSTLKIQRTQQEDSAVYLCASSPLGGASLLGANVLTFGAGSRLTVL.

This clonotype was seen ten or more times. The chain couples TRBV29-1 to TRBJ2-7, with 7 bases identical to TRBD1. With V trimmed by 3 bases and J by 6 bases, 11 bases remained unmatched. The CDR3 is 14 residues long. Germline V gene lookup returns CDR1 SQVTM and CDR2 ANQGSEA. CDR3 loop: CSVEGPQGTGEQYF. The CDR3, as DNA: TGCAGCGTTGAGGGTCCACAGGGGACCGGCGAGCAGTACTTC.

This clonotype was seen ten or more times. The rearrangement uses TRBV5-1 and TRBJ1-1; TRBD1 is a possible D gene (5 bases). CDR1 and CDR2 from the germline V gene are SGHRS and YFSETQ. This CDR3 has 14 residues. V was clipped by 6 bases and J by 0 bases, with 12 bases between them. The CDR3 here is CASTRGDMNTEAFF. The CDR3 nucleotides read TGCGCCAGCACCCGGGGGGATATGAACACTGAAGCTTTCTTT. The complete variable domain, with remaining parts taken from reference TRBV5-1 and TRBJ1-1, reads KAGVTQTPRYLIKTRGQQVTLSCSPISGHRSVSWYQQTPGQGLQFLFEYFSETQRNKGNFPGRFSGRQFSNSRSEMNVSTLELGDSALYLCASTRGDMNTEAFFGQGTRLTVV.

This clonotype was detected many times. The chain combines TRBV7-2 with TRBJ2-3; D is unclear. CDR3 length equals 15 residues. V lost 1 base, J lost 0 bases, and 8 bases lay in between. CDR1 and CDR2 (germline): SGHTA, FQGNSA. The CDR3 coding sequence is TGTGCCAGCAGCTTAGGGCGTTCTAGCACAGATACGCAGTATTTT. It yields the protein CASSLGRSSTDTQYF.

This clonotype was seen many times. The V and J genes are TRBV3-1 and TRBJ1-3; weak D call: TRBD1 (5 bases). Germline V gives CDR1 LGHDT, CDR2 YNNKEL (reference sequence). The CDR3 extends over 14 amino acids. V was pared by 1 base and J by 3 bases, with 7 bases between. In DNA, the CDR3 is TGTGCCAGCAGCCAAGCGGGACGTGGAAACACCATATATTTT. This sequence encodes CASSQAGRGNTIYF. Using reference TRBV3-1 and TRBJ1-3 for the parts outside the CDR3, the full variable domain is DTAVSQTPKYLVTQMGNDKSIKCEQNLGHDTMYWYKQDSKKFLKIMFSYNNKELIINETVPNRFSPKSPDKAHLNLHINSLELGDSAVYFCASSQAGRGNTIYFGEGSWLTVV.

This clonotype has a count of ten or more. The V call is TRBV6-5, the J call TRBJ1-1; 11 positions match TRBD1. CDR1 and CDR2 (germline): MNHEY, SVGAGI. The CDR3 runs 18 residues. J gave up 1 base and V 6 bases, and 13 bases lay outside the gene matches. For the CDR3, the DNA is TGTGCCAGCAGACCAGGACAGGGGGCGTTTGTTTCGAACACTGAAGCTTTCTTT. This codes for CASRPGQGAFVSNTEAFF.

This clonotype has ten or more counts. The chain carries TRBV7-8 and TRBJ1-1; 7 bases agree with TRBD1. J gave up 4 bases and V 9 bases, and 8 bases lay outside the gene matches. The CDR3 runs to 13 residues. Germline CDR1 reads SGHVS; CDR2 reads FQNEAQ. CDR3 amino acids: CASRGHPGTEAFF. The CDR3 DNA is TGTGCCAGTAGGGGGCACCCAGGCACTGAAGCTTTCTTT.

A few counts support this clonotype. The J gene is TRBJ2-3, the V gene TRBV7-2, with D perhaps being TRBD1 or TRBD2 (5 bases each). The germline gives CDR1 SGHTA, CDR2 FQGNSA. This CDR3 comprises 11 residues. V was pared by 6 bases and J by 6 bases, with 7 bases between. CDR3 region: CASRWGDTQYF. The CDR3, as DNA: TGTGCCAGCAGGTGGGGGGATACGCAGTATTTT.

This clonotype was recorded many times. The V gene is TRBV15, the J gene TRBJ1-2; D unclear. V lost 1 base, J lost 4 bases, and 16 bases lay in between. The CDR3 runs 16 residues. CDR1 is LNHNV and CDR2 is YYDKDF in the germline V gene (reference sequence). The CDR3 here is CATSRVAPVGIYGYTF. In DNA, the CDR3 is TGTGCCACCAGCAGAGTAGCCCCCGTGGGGATCTATGGCTACACCTTC.

This clonotype has ten or more counts. V is TRBV7-8 and J is TRBJ1-2; D not resolved. CDR3 length equals 12 residues. Trimming took off 3 bases at V and 7 bases at J, with 9 bases between the two ends. The germline gives CDR1 SGHVS, CDR2 FQNEAQ. The DNA for the CDR3 is TGTGCCAGCAGCTTCCTGGGGTCTGGCTACACCTTC. Its translation: CASSFLGSGYTF.

This clonotype came up a few times. The J gene is TRBJ2-1, the V gene TRBV12-3 or TRBV12-4; 8 bases map to TRBD2. The CDR3 is made up of 17 amino acids. Trimming at V came to 6 bases and at J to 1 base, leaving 11 bases not matched to a gene. The CDR3: CASRGRGAGGSYNEQFF. In DNA, the CDR3 is TGTGCCAGCAGGGGGCGAGGGGCGGGGGGATCCTACAATGAGCAGTTCTTC.

This clonotype was picked up many times. This chain links TRBV7-2 with TRBJ2-5, with 12 bases identical to TRBD2. Unmatched junction bases numbered 4, after V lost 1 base and J lost 1 base. CDR1 and CDR2 from the germline V gene are SGHTA and FQGNSA. The CDR3 extends over 17 amino acids. CDR3 region: CASSLGLAGGPQETQYF. In nucleotides, the CDR3 is TGTGCCAGCAGCTTAGGGCTAGCGGGGGGGCCCCAAGAGACCCAGTACTTC. The whole variable domain, filled in from reference TRBV7-2 and TRBJ2-5, reads GAGVSQSPSNKVTEKGKDVELRCDPISGHTALYWYRQSLGQGLEFLIYFQGNSAPDKSGLPSDRFSAERTGGSVSTLTIQRTQQEDSAVYLCASSLGLAGGPQETQYFGPGTRLLVL.

This clonotype was found many times. The V call is TRBV6-6, the J call TRBJ1-5; D gene unclear. Germline CDR1 and CDR2: MNHNY and SVGAGI (reference sequence). This CDR3 is 13 amino acids long. The V and J ends lost 1 base and 4 bases respectively, with 5 bases between them. The CDR3 DNA sequence: TGTGCCAGCAGTTACTTAGGTAATCAGCCCCAGCATTTT. The encoded protein is CASSYLGNQPQHF.

This clonotype has a count of ten or more. This chain joins TRBV7-2 and TRBJ2-3; tentative D call: TRBD2 (5 bases). The germline gives CDR1 SGHTA, CDR2 FQGNSA. The V end lost 5 bases, the J end lost 2 bases, and 8 bases lay between the germline ends. This CDR3 has 13 amino acids. CDR3 sequence reads: CASSTGLTDTQYF. Written as DNA, the CDR3 is TGTGCCAGCAGCACCGGACTCACAGATACGCAGTATTTT. The complete variable domain, with remaining parts taken from reference TRBV7-2 and TRBJ2-3, reads GAGVSQSPSNKVTEKGKDVELRCDPISGHTALYWYRQSLGQGLEFLIYFQGNSAPDKSGLPSDRFSAERTGGSVSTLTIQRTQQEDSAVYLCASSTGLTDTQYFGPGTRLTVL.

The sample holds many counts of this clonotype. The rearrangement links TRBV3-1 to TRBJ2-2, with D unclear. CDR1 LGHDT and CDR2 YNNKEL come from the germline V gene (reference sequence). The CDR3 loop spans 13 amino acids. The ends were cut back, 2 bases at V and 7 bases at J, with 8 bases in the middle. The CDR3 loop reads CASSQLVGGELFF. The CDR3 DNA sequence: TGTGCCAGCAGCCAACTAGTGGGCGGGGAGCTGTTTTTT.